Listed here are 22 T cell receptor beta chains from one sample, sequenced in a study of cytomegalovirus exposure and HLA in healthy donors. Amplification used 60 Vbeta primers and 13 Jbeta primers. TCRdb keeps only in-frame clones here, not all; method: immunoSEQ multiplex PCR. Here the sample table reports about 120,000 clones. Sequenced material: PBMCs. These receptors originate from a woman in her 40s in good health and CMV-seropositive.

V and J are TRBV6-5 and TRBJ1-5, with 8 bases matching TRBD1. This CDR3 region has 14 residues. V was pared by 6 bases and J by 1 base, with 2 bases of the junction left unmatched. CDR1 and CDR2 from the germline V gene are MNHEY and SVGAGI. CDR3 nucleotide sequence: TGTGCCAGCAGCCGGGACAGGAGCAATCAGCCCCAGCATTTT. Translating gives CASSRDRSNQPQHF.

The rearrangement links TRBV20-1 to TRBJ1-6, with D hard to call. Germline V lookup: CDR1 DFQATT, CDR2 SNEGSKA (reference sequence). The CDR3 consists of 11 residues. Deletions cut 3 bases from V and 7 bases from J, with 4 bases between. The chain's CDR3 is CSASRNSPLHF. In DNA form, the CDR3 reads TGCAGTGCTAGCAGGAATTCACCCCTCCACTTT.

This CDR3 reads CASSYFGSGTGELFF. Written as DNA, the CDR3 is TGTGCCAGCAGTTACTTCGGGAGTGGCACCGGGGAGCTGTTTTTT. The chain employs TRBV6-5 and TRBJ2-2, with D possibly being TRBD2 (6 bases). CDR3 length: 15 residues. The V end was cut by 1 base, the J end by 4 bases, with 10 bases between. Germline CDR1 and CDR2: MNHEY and SVGAGI.

The chain is built from TRBV2 and TRBJ1-1; maybe TRBD1 (6 bases). V was pared by 3 bases and J by 5 bases, with 16 bases between. The CDR3 consists of 15 residues. CDR1 and CDR2 (germline): SNHLY, FYNNEI. Written as DNA, the CDR3 is TGTGCCAGCAGTGATTACGGGACAAAAAGGACTGAAGCTTTCTTT. Its protein is CASSDYGTKRTEAFF.

The chain uses TRBV7-2 and TRBJ2-7; 7 nucleotides match TRBD1. The CDR3 sequence is 16 residues long. The germline gives CDR1 SGHTA, CDR2 FQGNSA. V was pared by 5 bases and J by 7 bases, with 17 bases of the junction left unmatched. CDR3 nucleotide sequence: TGTGCCAGCAGCCGACCCCTGACAGGGTACGGTAGTGAGCAGTACTTC. It specifies CASSRPLTGYGSEQYF.

This chain links TRBV6-6 with TRBJ2-7, with 11 bases lining up with TRBD1. V shed 6 bases, J shed 3 bases, and the junction held 4 bases outside the gene matches. Per germline, CDR1 MNHNY and CDR2 SVGAGI (reference sequence). CDR3 length: 14 amino acids. This CDR3 reads CASSSGQGVYEQYF. The CDR3 region has the DNA TGTGCCAGCAGCTCGGGACAGGGGGTCTACGAGCAGTACTTC.

J is TRBJ2-7 and V is TRBV6-1; 14 bases line up with TRBD2. The CDR3 length is 16 residues. Germline lookup yields CDR1 MNHNS and CDR2 SASEGT. The V gene end was trimmed by 4 bases and the J gene end by 0 bases; junction bases not matched to a gene: 2. For the CDR3, the DNA is TGTGCCAGCAGTGGACTAGCGGGAGGGATCTCCTACGAGCAGTACTTC. As protein: CASSGLAGGISYEQYF.

The J gene is TRBJ1-1, the V gene TRBV6-5, with D possibly matching TRBD1 (6 bases). The CDR3 is 13 residues long. Germline V gene lookup returns CDR1 MNHEY and CDR2 SVGAGI. V was trimmed by 7 bases and J by 2 bases, leaving 11 bases between them. The CDR3 sequence is CASITGHNTEAFF. The CDR3 region has the DNA TGTGCCAGCATTACGGGACACAACACTGAAGCTTTCTTT.

V is TRBV28 and J is TRBJ2-5; maybe TRBD2 (6 bases). V was clipped by 2 bases and J by 5 bases, with 18 bases between them. The CDR3 has 16 residues. CDR1 is MDHEN, CDR2 SYDVKM, per germline. This CDR3 is CASSLGGRGLGETQYF. CDR3 sequence (DNA): TGTGCCAGCAGTTTAGGGGGACGGGGACTGGGGGAGACCCAGTACTTC.

This chain links TRBV29-1 with TRBJ1-5, with a tentative D call TRBD1 (5 bases). CDR3 length: 14 amino acids. Germline CDR1 reads SQVTM; CDR2 reads ANQGSEA. The germline V and J ends were trimmed by 7 bases and 0 bases, with 13 bases remaining between them. CDR3 protein: CSALTADSNQPQHF. Written as DNA, the CDR3 is TGCAGCGCCCTGACAGCTGATAGCAATCAGCCCCAGCATTTT. Full variable domain (outside the CDR3, taken from reference TRBV29-1 and TRBJ1-5): SAVISQKPSRDICQRGTSLTIQCQVDSQVTMMFWYRQQPGQSLTLIATANQGSEATYESGFVIDKFPISRPNLTFSTLTVSNMSPEDSSIYLCSALTADSNQPQHFGDGTRLSIL.

As DNA, the CDR3 is TGTGCAACGTGTGACAGTAAGAATCAGCCCCAGCATTTT. This gives the protein CATCDSKNQPQHF. The chain joins TRBV12-2 to TRBJ1-5; the table's TRBD1 call for D was not verified on the DNA. TRBV12-2 is a pseudogene locus. CDR3 length: 13 amino acids.

The genes are TRBV2 and TRBJ2-1; 11 bases map to TRBD2. Unmatched junction bases numbered 9, after V lost 7 bases and J lost 7 bases. The CDR3 extends over 15 amino acids. Germline assignment: CDR1 SNHLY and CDR2 FYNNEI. CDR3 nucleotides: TGTGCCAGCACCGGGGCTAGCGGGAGGCGGAATGAGCAGTTCTTC. Amino acid sequence: CASTGASGRRNEQFF.

The rearrangement uses TRBV7-9 and TRBJ2-3; D not certain. The CDR3 length is 13 residues. Deletions cut 2 bases from V and 6 bases from J, with 9 bases between. Germline V CDR1 and CDR2: SEHNR, FQNEAQ (reference sequence). The DNA for the CDR3 is TGTGCCAGCAGCTTATTAGCCATTGATACGCAGTATTTT. Protein: CASSLLAIDTQYF.

The rearrangement links TRBV7-2 to TRBJ2-1, with TRBD2 identical over 8 bases. The germline CDR1 and CDR2 sequences are SGHTA and FQGNSA. V was clipped by 2 bases and J by 9 bases; unmatched bases: 6. The CDR3 loop spans 14 amino acids. The CDR3 nucleotides read TGTGCCAGCAGCTTACCGGGACTAGTTACTGAGCAGTTCTTC. Protein: CASSLPGLVTEQFF.

The V gene is TRBV19, the J gene TRBJ2-1; 7 nucleotides align to TRBD2. Per the germline V gene, CDR1 is LNHDA and CDR2 is SQIVND (reference sequence). The ends lost 5 bases at V and 7 bases at J; junction bases unmatched: 11. The CDR3 has 15 amino acids. CDR3 loop: CASSGRREWGNEQFF. In DNA, the CDR3 is TGTGCCAGTAGTGGTCGGCGGGAGTGGGGAAATGAGCAGTTCTTC. Based on the CDR3 plus reference TRBV19 and TRBJ2-1, the full variable domain is DGGITQSPKYLFRKEGQNVTLSCEQNLNHDAMYWYRQDPGQGLRLIYYSQIVNDFQKGDIAEGYSVSREKKESFPLTVTSAQKNPTAFYLCASSGRREWGNEQFFGPGTRLTVL.

J is TRBJ2-2 and V is TRBV25-1, with D possibly being TRBD2 (5 bases). Germline-derived CDR1 and CDR2 are MGHDK and SYGVNS. The CDR3 runs 16 residues. Between the trimmed V and J ends, which lost 3 bases and 0 bases, there was a span of 11 bases. The CDR3 loop reads CASSELADANTGELFF. The CDR3 DNA follows: TGTGCCAGCAGTGAGCTAGCAGACGCGAACACCGGGGAGCTGTTTTTT.

The chain has TRBV7-8 and TRBJ1-4; a possible D gene is TRBD1 (5 bases). Deletions cut 1 base from V and 5 bases from J, with 11 bases between. Germline V gene lookup returns CDR1 SGHVS and CDR2 FQNEAQ. The CDR3 sequence is 15 residues long. CDR3 region: CASSLGRGENEKLFF. CDR3 nucleotide sequence: TGTGCCAGCAGCTTAGGTAGGGGCGAGAATGAAAAACTGTTTTTT.

This sequence joins TRBV30 and TRBJ2-7; TRBD2 is a possible D gene (6 bases). In germline, CDR1 is GTSNPN, CDR2 SVGIG (reference sequence). The CDR3 totals 15 residues. Trimming took off 5 bases at V and 7 bases at J, with 24 bases between the two ends. The CDR3 protein is CAWEGIPFGREEQYF. The DNA for the CDR3 is TGTGCCTGGGAGGGTATCCCCTTTGGACGGGAGGAGCAGTACTTC.

The chain couples TRBV2 to TRBJ1-5, with a tentative D call TRBD1 (5 bases). The ends were cut back, 10 bases at V and 0 bases at J, with 16 bases in the middle. Germline V lookup: CDR1 SNHLY, CDR2 FYNNEI. The CDR3 loop spans 15 amino acids. The CDR3 nucleotides read TGTGCCACCGGCCTTGACAGATATAGCAATCAGCCCCAGCATTTT. It is translated as CATGLDRYSNQPQHF.

The chain links TRBV10-1 to TRBJ2-1; 7 nucleotides line up with TRBD2. Trimming at V came to 0 bases and at J to 9 bases, leaving 8 bases not matched to a gene. The CDR3 consists of 15 residues. Germline loops: CDR1 WNHNN, CDR2 SYGVQD (reference sequence). CDR3 loop: CASSESGGGIGEQFF. Here the CDR3 DNA reads TGCGCCAGCAGTGAGTCGGGCGGGGGAATAGGTGAGCAGTTCTTC.

This chain uses TRBV7-3 with TRBJ1-1; D is unresolved. There are 14 residues in the CDR3. CDR1 is SGHTA, CDR2 FQGTGA, per germline. V gave up 0 bases and J gave up 6 bases, with 11 bases separating them. The CDR3 DNA follows: TGTGCCAGCAGCTTAACGGTCGGGGAGGCTGAAGCTTTCTTT. Translating it yields CASSLTVGEAEAFF.

The chain joins TRBV30 to TRBJ1-2; 12 bases are a match to TRBD1. CDR1 and CDR2 from the germline V gene are GTSNPN and SVGIG (reference sequence). The CDR3 covers 15 residues. V dropped 0 bases and J dropped 7; count of bases not matched to a gene: 6. The CDR3 sequence is CAWSVSGQGASGYTF. The CDR3 DNA follows: TGTGCCTGGAGTGTCTCGGGACAGGGGGCTAGTGGCTACACCTTC.